This TCR beta chain was captured in a study of OX40 agonist ivuxolimab in advanced cancers. CDR3 size: 12 residues. V lost 5 bases, J lost 5 bases, and 6 bases lay in between. Germline CDR1 is SGHVS and CDR2 is FNYEAQ. Only in-frame clones appear in the TCRdb table, and some are missing; sequencing was by immunoSEQ multiplex PCR. The sample consists of some 21,000 clones, about 89% of them appearing once. The chain has TRBV7-6 and TRBJ2-2; no clear D gene. The clonotype originates from an adult with an advanced solid tumor such as melanoma, head and neck, liver or kidney cancer. The sample consisted of CD4+ or CD8+ T cells sorted from blood, taken in a trial of the OX40 agonist ivuxolimab. The chain's CDR3 is CASSAYTGELFF. Written as DNA, the CDR3 is TGTGCCAGCAGCGCGTATACCGGGGAGCTGTTTTTT.